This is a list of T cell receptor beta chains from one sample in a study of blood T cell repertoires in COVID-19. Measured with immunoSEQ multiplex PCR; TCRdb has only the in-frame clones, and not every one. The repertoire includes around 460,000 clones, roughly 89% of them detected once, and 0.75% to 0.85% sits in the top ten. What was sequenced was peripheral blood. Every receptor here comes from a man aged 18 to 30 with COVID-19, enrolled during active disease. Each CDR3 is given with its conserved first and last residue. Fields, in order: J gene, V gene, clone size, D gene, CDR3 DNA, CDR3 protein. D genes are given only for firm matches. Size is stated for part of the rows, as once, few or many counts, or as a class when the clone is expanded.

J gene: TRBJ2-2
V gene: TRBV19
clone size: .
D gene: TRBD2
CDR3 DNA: TGTGCCAGTAGTATAGGCGGGGGTGGCGGGGAGCTGTTTTTT
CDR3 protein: CASSIGGGGGELFF

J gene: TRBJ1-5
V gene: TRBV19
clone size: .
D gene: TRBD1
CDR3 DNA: TGTGCCAGTAGCGAAGACAGGGCGAATCAGCCCCAGCATTTT
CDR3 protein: CASSEDRANQPQHF

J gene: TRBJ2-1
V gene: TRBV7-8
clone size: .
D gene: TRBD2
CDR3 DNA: TGTGCCAGCAGCTTGACTAGCGGGAGGGCCAAAGGGGATGAGCAGTTCTTC
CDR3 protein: CASSLTSGRAKGDEQFF

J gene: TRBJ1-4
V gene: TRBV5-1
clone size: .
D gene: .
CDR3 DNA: TGCGCCAGCCGATACAGGGCAACTAATGAAAAACTGTTTTTT
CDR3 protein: CASRYRATNEKLFF

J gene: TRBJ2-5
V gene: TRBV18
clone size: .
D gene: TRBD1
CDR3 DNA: TGTGCCAGCTCACCAGGGGCAGGGGGCGAAGAGACCCAGTACTTC
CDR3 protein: CASSPGAGGEETQYF

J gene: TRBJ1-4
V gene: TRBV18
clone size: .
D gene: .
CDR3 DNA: TGTGCCAGCTCACCTCAGGGTAGAAATGAAAAACTGTTTTTT
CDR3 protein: CASSPQGRNEKLFF

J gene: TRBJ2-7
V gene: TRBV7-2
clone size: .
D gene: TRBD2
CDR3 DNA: TGTGCCAGCAGCTTAGCGGGACTAATATACGAGCAGTACTTC
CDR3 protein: CASSLAGLIYEQYF

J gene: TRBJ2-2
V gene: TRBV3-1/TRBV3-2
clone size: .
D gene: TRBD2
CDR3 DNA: TGTGCCAGCAGCCAAGAAGCGGGAGTAGTTGGGACCGGGGAGCTGTTTTTT
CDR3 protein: CASSQEAGVVGTGELFF

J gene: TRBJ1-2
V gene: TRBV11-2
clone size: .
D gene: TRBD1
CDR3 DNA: TGTGCCAGCAACTCACCGGCCCGAGGACAGGGGGCTAACTATGGCTACACCTTC
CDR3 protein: CASNSPARGQGANYGYTF

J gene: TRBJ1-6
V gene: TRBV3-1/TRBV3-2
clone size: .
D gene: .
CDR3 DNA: TGTGCCAGCAGCCAAGAGCCCCCTAATGCCGGTTCACCCCTCCACTTT
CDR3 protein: CASSQEPPNAGSPLHF

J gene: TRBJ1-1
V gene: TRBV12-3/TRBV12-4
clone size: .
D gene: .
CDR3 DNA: TGTGCCAGCAGACCTCGGGGGGTCACTGAAGCTTTCTTT
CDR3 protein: CASRPRGVTEAFF

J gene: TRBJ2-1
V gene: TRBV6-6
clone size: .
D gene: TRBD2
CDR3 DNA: TGTGCCAGCAGTTACTCGAGTTCGGGGGGAAATGAGCAGTTCTTC
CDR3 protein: CASSYSSSGGNEQFF

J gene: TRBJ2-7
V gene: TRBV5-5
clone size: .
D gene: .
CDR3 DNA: TGTGCCAGCAGCTTTCCGGCGGGGTCCGAGGAGCAGTACTTC
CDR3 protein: CASSFPAGSEEQYF

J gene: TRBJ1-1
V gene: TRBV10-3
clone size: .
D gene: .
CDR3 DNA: TGTGCCATCAGCCCGGACAGCACTGAAGCTTTCTTT
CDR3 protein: CAISPDSTEAFF

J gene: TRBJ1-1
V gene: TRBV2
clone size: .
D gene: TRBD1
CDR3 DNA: TGTGCCAGCACAGAGCACCAGGGGGCCGCTGAAGCTTTCTTT
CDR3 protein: CASTEHQGAAEAFF

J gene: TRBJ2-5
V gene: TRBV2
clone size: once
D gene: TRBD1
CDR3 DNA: TGTGCCAGCAGTGATCGGGGACAGGGCCAGTACTTC
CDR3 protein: CASSDRGQGQYF

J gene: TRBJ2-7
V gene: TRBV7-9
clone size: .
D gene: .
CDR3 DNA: TGTGCCAGCAGGCCCGACAACTCCTACGAGCAGTACTTC
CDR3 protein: CASRPDNSYEQYF

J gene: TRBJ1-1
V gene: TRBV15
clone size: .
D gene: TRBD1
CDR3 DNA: TGTGCCACCAGCAGAGACCGAGACAGGGTCGAATTT
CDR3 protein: CATSRDRDRVEF

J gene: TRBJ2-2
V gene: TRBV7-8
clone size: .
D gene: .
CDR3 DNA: TGTGCCAGCAGCTTCTTGGTAGCCGGGGAGCTGTTTTTT
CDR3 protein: CASSFLVAGELFF

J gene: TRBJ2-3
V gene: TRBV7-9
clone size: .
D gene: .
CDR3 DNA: TGTGCCAGCAGCCCTAGGACAGATACGCAGTATTTT
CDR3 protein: CASSPRTDTQYF

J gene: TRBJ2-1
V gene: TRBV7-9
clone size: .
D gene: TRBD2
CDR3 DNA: TGTGCCAGCAGCTCCACGACTAGCGGGGCCTACAATGAGCAGTTCTTC
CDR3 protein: CASSSTTSGAYNEQFF

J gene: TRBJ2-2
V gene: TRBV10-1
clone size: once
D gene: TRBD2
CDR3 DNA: TGCGCCAGCAGTCTCCTAAAACTAGAACGGGAGGGGGCCGGGGAGCTGTTTTTT
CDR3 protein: CASSLLKLEREGAGELFF

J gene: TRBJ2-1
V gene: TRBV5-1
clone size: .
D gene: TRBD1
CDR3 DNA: TGCGCCAGCAGCGTGGGACAGGGGAAGTACAATGAGCAGTTCTTC
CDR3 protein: CASSVGQGKYNEQFF

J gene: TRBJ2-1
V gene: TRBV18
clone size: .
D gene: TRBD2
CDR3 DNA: TGTGCCAGCTCACCCTCCGGGACTAGTGGTGAGCAGTTCTTC
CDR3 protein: CASSPSGTSGEQFF

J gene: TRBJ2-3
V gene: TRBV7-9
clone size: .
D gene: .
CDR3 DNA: TGTGCCAGCAGGGATGGGCTCCTCACAGATACGCAGTATTTT
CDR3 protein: CASRDGLLTDTQYF

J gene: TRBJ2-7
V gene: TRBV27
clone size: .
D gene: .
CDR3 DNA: TGTGCCAGCAGTTTAAGGTCCAGGTCCTACGAGCAGTACTTC
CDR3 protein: CASSLRSRSYEQYF

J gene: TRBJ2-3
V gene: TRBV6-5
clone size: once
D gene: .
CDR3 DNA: TGTGCCAGCAGTTTGGCGGGCCACCCAGATACGCAGTATTTT
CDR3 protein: CASSLAGHPDTQYF

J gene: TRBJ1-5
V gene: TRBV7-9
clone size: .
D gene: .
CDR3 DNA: TGTGCCAGCAGCTTAGACGGCAGGGGAAAACAGCCCCAGCATTTT
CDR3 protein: CASSLDGRGKQPQHF

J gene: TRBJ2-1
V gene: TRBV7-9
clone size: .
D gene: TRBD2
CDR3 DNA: TGTGCCAGCAGCTTAGGGGGTAGCGGGAGGGACAATGAGCAGTTCTTC
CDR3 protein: CASSLGGSGRDNEQFF

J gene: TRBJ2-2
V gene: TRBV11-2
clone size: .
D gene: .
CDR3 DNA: TGTGCCAGCAGCTTAGTCATGGTTTCCTGGAGGAGCGGGGAGCTGTTTTTT
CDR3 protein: CASSLVMVSWRSGELFF

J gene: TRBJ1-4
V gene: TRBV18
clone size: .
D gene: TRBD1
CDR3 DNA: TGTGCCAGCTCACCCCAAACAGGGGGACATCGAGGAGGGGAAAAACTGTTTTTT
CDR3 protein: CASSPQTGGHRGGEKLFF

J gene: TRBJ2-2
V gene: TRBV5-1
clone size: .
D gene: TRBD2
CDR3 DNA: TGCGCCAGCAGCTTGGGAGACCGACTAGCGGGGGGGCCAATTGGGACCGGGGAGCTGTTTTTT
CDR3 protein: CASSLGDRLAGGPIGTGELFF

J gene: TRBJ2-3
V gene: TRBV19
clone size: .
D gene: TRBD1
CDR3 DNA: TGTGCCAGTAGATCAACAGGGGCAGGCCCCACAGATACGCAGTATTTT
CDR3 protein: CASRSTGAGPTDTQYF

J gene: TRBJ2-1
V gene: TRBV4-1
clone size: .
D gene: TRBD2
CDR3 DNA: TGCGCCAGCAGCCAAGCAATAGCGGGAGGGTGGGTTGAGCAGTTCTTC
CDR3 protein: CASSQAIAGGWVEQFF

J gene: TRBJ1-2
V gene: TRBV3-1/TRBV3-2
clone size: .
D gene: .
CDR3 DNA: TGTGCCAGCAGCCAAGAGGGGAACAGGCCGAACTATGGCTACACCTTC
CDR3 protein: CASSQEGNRPNYGYTF

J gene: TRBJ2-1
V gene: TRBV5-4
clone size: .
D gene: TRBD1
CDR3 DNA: TGTGCCAGCAGGGCGACAGGGAACTCCTACAATGAGCAGTTCTTC
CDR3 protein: CASRATGNSYNEQFF

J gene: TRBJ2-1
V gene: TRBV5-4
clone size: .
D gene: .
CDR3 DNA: TGTGCCAGCAGCTTGGATAGGGGGATCTACAATGAGCAGTTCTTC
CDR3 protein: CASSLDRGIYNEQFF

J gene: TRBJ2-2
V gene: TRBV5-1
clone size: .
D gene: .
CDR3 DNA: TGCGCCAGCAGATTTACTTTGAACACCGGGGAGCTGTTTTTT
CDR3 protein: CASRFTLNTGELFF

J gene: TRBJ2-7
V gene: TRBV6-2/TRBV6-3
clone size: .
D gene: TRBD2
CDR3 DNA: TGTGCCAGCAGTTTCGGGACTAGTAAATACGAGCAGTACTTC
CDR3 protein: CASSFGTSKYEQYF

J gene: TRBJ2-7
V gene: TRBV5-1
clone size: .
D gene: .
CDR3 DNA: TGCGCCAGCAGCTTGGATCCGGGTAACTCGTACGAGCAGTACTTC
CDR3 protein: CASSLDPGNSYEQYF

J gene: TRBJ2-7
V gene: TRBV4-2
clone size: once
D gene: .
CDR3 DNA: TGTGCCAGCAGCCACGTCGTTCGAGGCGCCAGCTCCTACGAGCAGTACTTC
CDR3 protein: CASSHVVRGASSYEQYF

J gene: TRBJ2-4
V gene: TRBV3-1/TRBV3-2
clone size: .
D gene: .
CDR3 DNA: TGTGCCAGCAGCCCCGTTTCAGGGGCCAAAAACATTCAGTACTTC
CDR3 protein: CASSPVSGAKNIQYF

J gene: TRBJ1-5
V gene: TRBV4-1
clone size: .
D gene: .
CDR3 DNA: TGCGCCAGCAGCCAAGGTGCGTCCAGGAACCGTCAGCCCCAGCATTTT
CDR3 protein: CASSQGASRNRQPQHF

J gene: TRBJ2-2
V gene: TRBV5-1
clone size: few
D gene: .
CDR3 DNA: TGCGCCAGCAGCCGAATTGAGGCAATAAGAAACACCGGGGAGCTGTTTTTT
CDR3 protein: CASSRIEAIRNTGELFF

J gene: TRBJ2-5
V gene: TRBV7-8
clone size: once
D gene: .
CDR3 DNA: TGTGCCAGCAGCTTAGGGATCCCAGGGGCTCAAGAGACCCAGTACTTC
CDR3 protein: CASSLGIPGAQETQYF

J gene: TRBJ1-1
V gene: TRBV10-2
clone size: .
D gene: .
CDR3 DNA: TGCGCCAGCAGTGAGCCAGGGCGAAACACTGAAGCTTTCTTT
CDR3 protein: CASSEPGRNTEAFF